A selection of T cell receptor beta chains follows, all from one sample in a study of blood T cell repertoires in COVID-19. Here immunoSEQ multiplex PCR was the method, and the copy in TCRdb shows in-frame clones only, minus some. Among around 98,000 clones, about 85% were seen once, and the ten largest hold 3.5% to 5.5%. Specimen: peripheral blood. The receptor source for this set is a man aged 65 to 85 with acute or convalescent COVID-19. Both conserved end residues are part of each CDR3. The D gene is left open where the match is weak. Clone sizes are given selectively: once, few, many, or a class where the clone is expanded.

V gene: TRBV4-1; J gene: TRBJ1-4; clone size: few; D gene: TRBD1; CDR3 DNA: TGCGCCAGCAGCCAAGATCCCGGACAGGGGATGAATTGGAATGAAAAACTGTTTTTT; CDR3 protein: CASSQDPGQGMNWNEKLFF
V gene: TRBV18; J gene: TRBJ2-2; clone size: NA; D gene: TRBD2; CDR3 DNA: TGTGCCAGCTCCGAACTCCGACTAGCGCCCAACACCGGGGAGCTGTTTTTT; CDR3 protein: CASSELRLAPNTGELFF
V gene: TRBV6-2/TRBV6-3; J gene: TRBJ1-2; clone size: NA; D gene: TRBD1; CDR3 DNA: TGTGCCAGCAGTTACGAGGACAGGGGGAATTACTATGGCTACACCTTC; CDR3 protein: CASSYEDRGNYYGYTF
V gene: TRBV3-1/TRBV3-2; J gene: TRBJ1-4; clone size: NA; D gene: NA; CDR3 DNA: TGTGCCAGCAGCCAGAACTCAGGAACTAATGAAAAACTGTTTTTT; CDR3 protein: CASSQNSGTNEKLFF
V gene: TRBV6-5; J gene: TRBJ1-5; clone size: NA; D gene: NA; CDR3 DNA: TGTGCCAGCAGTAGGGACACCCTTAGCAATCAGCCCCAGCATTTT; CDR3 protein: CASSRDTLSNQPQHF
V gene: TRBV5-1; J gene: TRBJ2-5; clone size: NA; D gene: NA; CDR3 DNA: TGCGCCAGCAGCTTGGTTCAGGAAGGTGGAGAGACCCAGTACTTC; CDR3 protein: CASSLVQEGGETQYF
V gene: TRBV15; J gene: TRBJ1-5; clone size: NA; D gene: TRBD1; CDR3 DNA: TGTGCCACCTCGGGGACAGAGAGCAATCAGCCCCAGCATTTT; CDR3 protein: CATSGTESNQPQHF
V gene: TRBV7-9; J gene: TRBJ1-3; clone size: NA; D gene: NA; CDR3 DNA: TGTGCCAGCACCCCGATCAGTCGGGACACCATATATTTT; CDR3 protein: CASTPISRDTIYF
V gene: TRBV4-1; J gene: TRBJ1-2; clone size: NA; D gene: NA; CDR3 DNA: TGCGCCAGCAGCCACACACAGGGATCTAACTATGGCTACACCTTC; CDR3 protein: CASSHTQGSNYGYTF
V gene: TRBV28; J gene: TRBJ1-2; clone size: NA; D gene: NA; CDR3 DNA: TGTGCCAGCAGGACGGGGGGCACGCAGAACTATGGCTACACCTTC; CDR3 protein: CASRTGGTQNYGYTF
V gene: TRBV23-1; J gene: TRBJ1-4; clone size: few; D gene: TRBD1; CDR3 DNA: TGCGCCAGCAGTCCGGGGACAGGGAGGACTAATGAAAAACTGTTTTTT; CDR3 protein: CASSPGTGRTNEKLFF
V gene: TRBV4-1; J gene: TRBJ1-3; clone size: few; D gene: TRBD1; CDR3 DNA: TGCGCCAGCAGCCAAAGGACAGGGGTAAACACCATATATTTT; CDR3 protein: CASSQRTGVNTIYF
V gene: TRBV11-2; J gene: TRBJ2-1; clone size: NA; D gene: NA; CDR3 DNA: TGTGCCAGCAGCTTGGCGGGCTACAATGAGCAGTTCTTC; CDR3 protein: CASSLAGYNEQFF
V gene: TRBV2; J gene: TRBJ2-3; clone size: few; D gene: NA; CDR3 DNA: TGTGCCAGTTCTACAGTCGGCACAGATACGCAGTATTTT; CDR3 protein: CASSTVGTDTQYF
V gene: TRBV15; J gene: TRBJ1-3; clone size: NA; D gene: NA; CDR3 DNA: TGTGCCACCAGCAGAGATATTGGAGAGGTTTCCTCTGGAAACACCATATATTTT; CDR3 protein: CATSRDIGEVSSGNTIYF
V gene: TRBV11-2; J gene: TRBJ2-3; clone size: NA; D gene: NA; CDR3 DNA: TGTGCCAGCAGCTTAGGGTTGGGGCTTACAATCACAGATACGCAGTATTTT; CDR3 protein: CASSLGLGLTITDTQYF
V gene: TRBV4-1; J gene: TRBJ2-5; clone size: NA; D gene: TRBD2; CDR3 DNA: TGCGCCAGCAGCCAAGTCCCTAGCGGGGGGACTCAGGGGACCCAGTACTTC; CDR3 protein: CASSQVPSGGTQGTQYF
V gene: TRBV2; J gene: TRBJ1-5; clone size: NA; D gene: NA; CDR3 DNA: TGTGCCAGCGGGCGGGGAATTGATCAGCCCCAGCATTTT; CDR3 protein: CASGRGIDQPQHF
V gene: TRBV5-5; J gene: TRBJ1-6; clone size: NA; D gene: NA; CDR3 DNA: TGTGCCAGCAGCTCAAGCGGTATAGATAATTCACCCCTCCACTTT; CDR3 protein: CASSSSGIDNSPLHF
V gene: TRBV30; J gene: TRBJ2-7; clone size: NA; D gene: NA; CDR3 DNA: TGTGCCTGGAACAGGGACTCCTACGAGCAGTACTTC; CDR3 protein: CAWNRDSYEQYF
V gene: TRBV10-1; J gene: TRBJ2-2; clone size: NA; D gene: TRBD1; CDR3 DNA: TGCGCCAGCGGACGAACCGGGACAGGGACCACCGGGGAGCTGTTTTTT; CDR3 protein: CASGRTGTGTTGELFF
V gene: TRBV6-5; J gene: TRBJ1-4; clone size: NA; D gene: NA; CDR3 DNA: TGTGCCAGCAGTTACAACGAGGGTGAAAAACTGTTTTTT; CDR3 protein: CASSYNEGEKLFF
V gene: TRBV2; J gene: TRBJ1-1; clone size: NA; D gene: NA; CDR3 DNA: TGTGCCAGCAGTGCTTCGGGAGATACTGAAGCTTTCTTT; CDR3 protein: CASSASGDTEAFF
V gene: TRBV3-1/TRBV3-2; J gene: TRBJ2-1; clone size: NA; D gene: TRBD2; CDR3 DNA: TGTGCCAGCAGCCCCCTTCCTGCGGGGGGGTGGAATGAGCAGTTCTTC; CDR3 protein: CASSPLPAGGWNEQFF
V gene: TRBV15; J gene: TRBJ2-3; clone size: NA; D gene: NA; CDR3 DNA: TGTGCCACCAGCAGAGTACAGGATGGGATTGGGTATTTT; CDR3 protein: CATSRVQDGIGYF
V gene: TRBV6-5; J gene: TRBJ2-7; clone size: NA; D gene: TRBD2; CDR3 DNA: TGTGCCAGCAGTCGGGAGGGAGCATTAACGGGGCAGTACTTC; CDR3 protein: CASSREGALTGQYF
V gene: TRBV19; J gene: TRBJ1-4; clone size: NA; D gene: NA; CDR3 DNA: TGTGCCAGTCGGCCCGCGACAGTACAGAATGAAAAACTGTTTTTT; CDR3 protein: CASRPATVQNEKLFF
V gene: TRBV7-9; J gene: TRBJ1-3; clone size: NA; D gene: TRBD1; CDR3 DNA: TGTGCCAGCAGCCCTAGGGTTACAGGGGCTGGAAACACCATATATTTT; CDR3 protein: CASSPRVTGAGNTIYF